Included here is one T cell receptor beta chain sequence, with context. RNA was extracted and reverse transcribed into cDNA as the sequencing template. This table comes from immunoSEQ multiplex PCR, and its TCRdb copy is limited to in-frame clones, with some not included. The table has about 200,000 clones, 35% to 40% seen once. CDR3 length: 15 amino acids. After removal of 6 bases from V and 3 bases from J, the junction contained 10 bases not matched to a gene. The germline V gene has CDR1 MNHEY and CDR2 SMNVEV (reference sequence). Stated treatment: oral pan-JAK inhibitor, 5-10 mg twice daily. The record originates from a study of CD8+ T cells in alopecia areata.

The input for sequencing was CD4+ T cells sorted from blood, taken at roughly week 30, from a patient treated with tofacitinib. J is TRBJ2-7 and V is TRBV27, with 8 bases identical to TRBD2. The clonotype was recovered from a human donor with alopecia areata. In DNA form, the CDR3 reads TGTGCCAGCAGCGGTAGCGGAGCGGGGGACTACGAGCAGTACTTC. Its protein product is CASSGSGAGDYEQYF.